These 29 T cell receptor beta chains originate from one sample sequenced in a study of T cell responses to AZD1222 COVID-19 vaccine. Method: immunoSEQ multiplex PCR; TCRdb's copy keeps in-frame clones and lacks some. This table has 75,000 to 100,000 clones, approximately 85% appearing once. The source was peripheral blood, collected on day 0 of AZD1222 vaccination. These receptor sequences come from an adult in good health.

Details on this clone: At the DNA level, this CDR3 is encoded by other sequences in the same sample as well. This chain connects TRBV9 to TRBJ2-5; D is perhaps TRBD1 or TRBD2 (5 bases each). CDR1 SGDLS and CDR2 YYNGEE come from the germline V gene. The CDR3 is 13 amino acids. Between the trimmed V and J ends, which lost 0 bases and 5 bases, there was a span of 8 bases. DNA of the CDR3: TGTGCCAGCAGCGTAGGCGAGGGGGAGACCCAGTACTTC. Translation: CASSVGEGETQYF.

The chain couples TRBV9 to TRBJ2-3; D perhaps matches TRBD1 (6 bases). Per germline, CDR1 SGDLS and CDR2 YYNGEE. Trimming removed 5 bases at V and 2 bases at J, with 18 bases between. The CDR3 loop spans 16 amino acids. CDR3 DNA sequence: TGTGCCAGCAGTTTAACGACAGGTGGATACACAGATACGCAGTATTTT. This translates into CASSLTTGGYTDTQYF.

The chain links TRBV5-1 to TRBJ2-2; possible D gene TRBD2, 6 bases. Germline assignment: CDR1 SGHRS and CDR2 YFSETQ. Trimming pared 1 base from V and 4 bases from J, leaving 11 bases between. The CDR3 runs to 15 residues. The DNA of the CDR3 is TGCGCCAGCAGCTTGAAGGGGCGGGGCACCGGGGAGCTGTTTTTT. Translated: CASSLKGRGTGELFF.

This clone was found once. The chain is built from TRBV27 and TRBJ2-7; D remains unclear. V was trimmed by 3 bases and J by 7 bases, leaving 13 bases between them. The CDR3 covers 13 residues. Germline V lookup: CDR1 MNHEY, CDR2 SMNVEV (reference sequence). CDR3 nucleotides: TGTGCCAGCAGTTTGGGTAGCAGACGGGAGCAGTACTTC. Translating it yields CASSLGSRREQYF.

This clone showed up just once. This chain uses TRBV2 with TRBJ2-7; TRBD2 aligns across 13 bases. The J segment lost 6 bases and the V segment lost 3 bases, leaving 5 bases of the junction unmatched. Germline CDR1 reads SNHLY; CDR2 reads FYNNEI. The CDR3 loop spans 15 amino acids. CDR3 in DNA: TGTGCCAGCAGTGACCCGGGACTAGCGGGATCCGAGCAGTACTTC. Its protein product is CASSDPGLAGSEQYF.

This chain uses TRBV6-1 with TRBJ2-7, with 11 bases matching TRBD2. This CDR3 region has 16 residues. V lost 1 base to trimming and J lost 0 bases; unmatched junction nucleotides: 2. Per germline, CDR1 MNHNS and CDR2 SASEGT. Written as DNA, the CDR3 is TGTGCCAGCAGTGAAGGACTAGCGGGACCCTCCTACGAGCAGTACTTC. It specifies CASSEGLAGPSYEQYF.

V usage is TRBV6-4 and J usage is TRBJ1-1; 9 nucleotides align to TRBD1. The CDR3 contains 12 residues. V lost 2 bases to trimming and J lost 11 bases; unmatched junction nucleotides: 3. Germline V lookup: CDR1 MRHNA, CDR2 SNTAGT. The DNA for the CDR3 is TGTGCCAGCAGTGACGACAGGGGGATTGCTTTCTTT. It specifies CASSDDRGIAFF.

Regarding this clone: Other DNA sequences in the sample encode the same CDR3. This sequence joins TRBV27 and TRBJ2-7; D is unclear. Trimming removed 1 base at V and 4 bases at J, with 5 bases between. Germline V gene lookup returns CDR1 MNHEY and CDR2 SMNVEV (reference sequence). This CDR3 is 12 amino acids long. CDR3 in amino acids: CASSLLGYEQYF. The CDR3 bases are TGTGCCAGCAGTTTATTGGGATACGAGCAGTACTTC.

V usage is TRBV7-9 and J usage is TRBJ2-5; D not resolved. Trimming took 1 base from V and 1 from J, leaving 7 bases between them. This CDR3 is 14 amino acids long. The V gene's germline CDR1 is SEHNR and CDR2 FQNEAQ (reference sequence). The CDR3 region is CASSLERTQETQYF. CDR3 in DNA: TGTGCCAGCAGCTTAGAACGTACCCAAGAGACCCAGTACTTC.

This chain uses TRBV2 with TRBJ1-5, with D possibly TRBD1 on 6 matching bases. Germline V lookup: CDR1 SNHLY, CDR2 FYNNEI. V was cut by 6 bases and J by 9 bases, with 15 bases left in between. The CDR3 has 13 residues. CDR3 in amino acids: CASSFGGIRPQHF. Written as DNA, the CDR3 is TGTGCCAGCAGCTTCGGGGGCATTCGGCCCCAGCATTTT.

The V gene is TRBV28, the J gene TRBJ2-7; 8 nucleotides agree with TRBD1. The CDR3 is made up of 15 amino acids. Germline V gene sequence: CDR1 MDHEN, CDR2 SYDVKM. The V gene end was trimmed by 6 bases and the J gene end by 5 bases; junction bases not matched to a gene: 12. As DNA, the CDR3 is TGTGCCAGCAGCTATCCAGGGGGCTGGGTGAACGAGCAGTACTTC. Protein: CASSYPGGWVNEQYF.

The chain recombines TRBV5-1 with TRBJ1-2, with unresolved D. Deletions cut 2 bases from V and 8 bases from J, with 13 bases between. The CDR3 spans 13 residues. Germline values: CDR1 SGHRS, CDR2 YFSETQ. The CDR3 DNA reads as TGCGCCAGCAGCTTTGAGGGAGGATTAGGCTACACCTTC. It codes for CASSFEGGLGYTF.

This clone occurred a few times. The genes are TRBV4-1 and TRBJ2-7, with 8 bases identical to TRBD1. The CDR3 runs 14 residues. Per the germline V gene, CDR1 is MGHRA and CDR2 is YSYEKL. J was trimmed by 4 bases and V by 4 bases; bases with no gene match: 6. The CDR3 nucleotides read TGCGCCAGCAGCCGAACAGGGGGAAATTACGAGCAGTACTTC. It is translated as CASSRTGGNYEQYF.

V usage is TRBV6-6 and J usage is TRBJ1-1, with 8 bases identical to TRBD1. Germline V gene sequence: CDR1 MNHNY, CDR2 SVGAGI (reference sequence). CDR3 length equals 16 residues. V gave up 4 bases and J gave up 0 bases; unmatched junction bases: 7. The CDR3 bases are TGTGCCAGCAGTTCTTGGACAGGGATCATGAACACTGAAGCTTTCTTT. Amino acids: CASSSWTGIMNTEAFF.

The V and J genes are TRBV9 and TRBJ1-2; 10 bases map to TRBD1. CDR1 and CDR2 from the germline V gene are SGDLS and YYNGEE. Trimming cost V 0 bases and J 7 bases; bases outside gene matches: 6. The CDR3 sequence is 15 residues long. The CDR3 loop is CASSVVGTGVGGYTF. The DNA of the CDR3 is TGTGCCAGCAGCGTAGTAGGGACAGGGGTTGGTGGCTACACCTTC.

Only a few counts were recorded for this clone. The chain couples TRBV5-1 to TRBJ1-3, with TRBD1 matching over 8 bases. Germline V gene lookup returns CDR1 SGHRS and CDR2 YFSETQ. The CDR3 has 17 amino acids. Unmatched junction bases numbered 9, after V lost 4 bases and J lost 0 bases. The CDR3 DNA reads as TGCGCCAGCAGCCTCGGACAGGGATCAATCTCTGGAAACACCATATATTTT. It translates to CASSLGQGSISGNTIYF.

V gene TRBV6-2 or TRBV6-3 combines with J gene TRBJ2-5; D is undetermined. Germline-derived CDR1 and CDR2 are MNHEY and SVGEGT. CDR3 size: 15 residues. V lost 0 bases and J lost 2, with 10 bases in between. CDR3 coding DNA: TGTGCCAGCAGTTACTCGAGCTCAGCTCAAGAGACCCAGTACTTC. Translated, it gives CASSYSSSAQETQYF.

This clone has only one observation. The chain is built from TRBV7-3 and TRBJ1-2; no clear D gene. V gave up 5 bases and J gave up 4 bases, with 17 bases separating them. CDR1 and CDR2 from the germline V gene are SGHTA and FQGTGA. CDR3 length: 15 amino acids. CDR3 region: CASSPQGALGYGYTF. The CDR3 coding sequence is TGTGCCAGCAGCCCCCAAGGAGCCCTTGGCTATGGCTACACCTTC.

This chain uses TRBV6-5 with TRBJ1-5; 9 bases map to TRBD1. Germline CDR1 is MNHEY and CDR2 is SVGAGI. V lost 6 bases and J lost 2; bases outside the gene matches: 2. The CDR3 has 14 amino acids. The CDR3 protein is CASSRTGGNQPQHF. In DNA, the CDR3 is TGTGCCAGCAGCAGGACAGGGGGCAATCAGCCCCAGCATTTT.

The V call is TRBV25-1, the J call TRBJ1-2; 8 nucleotides agree with TRBD1. The CDR3 is made up of 17 amino acids. J lost 6 bases, V lost 0 bases, and 12 bases had no gene match. Germline V lookup: CDR1 MGHDK, CDR2 SYGVNS. CDR3 bases: TGTGCCAGCAGTGAATACGTCCCCGCCGGACAGGGCGATGGCTACACCTTC. This translates into CASSEYVPAGQGDGYTF.

The V and J genes are TRBV19 and TRBJ1-2; D unresolved. The CDR3 sequence is 13 residues long. The germline gives CDR1 LNHDA, CDR2 SQIVND (reference sequence). V dropped 7 bases and J dropped 3 bases, with 12 bases sitting between them. The CDR3 loop is CASTSPGYYGYTF. As DNA, the CDR3 is TGTGCCAGTACCTCCCCTGGCTACTATGGCTACACCTTC.

The chain links TRBV2 to TRBJ2-1, with D perhaps matching TRBD2 (6 bases). This CDR3 is 17 amino acids long. Trimming took 4 bases from V and 0 from J, leaving 16 bases between them. Germline CDR1 SNHLY, CDR2 FYNNEI. This chain's CDR3 is CASSGDPSASSYNEQFF. The CDR3 nucleotides read TGTGCCAGCAGTGGGGATCCTAGCGCTAGCTCCTACAATGAGCAGTTCTTC.

The count of this clone is one. This chain uses TRBV9 with TRBJ2-4; D is perhaps TRBD2 (6 bases). This CDR3 comprises 19 residues. CDR1 and CDR2 (germline): SGDLS, YYNGEE. The ends were cut back, 0 bases at V and 0 bases at J, with 19 bases in the middle. This CDR3 reads CASSVATGSRELAKNIQYF. In DNA, the CDR3 is TGTGCCAGCAGCGTAGCTACGGGGTCGCGGGAACTAGCCAAAAACATTCAGTACTTC.

This clone was seen a few times. This chain connects TRBV5-4 to TRBJ1-1; no definite D call. Looked up from germline, CDR1 is SGHNT and CDR2 is YYREEE (reference sequence). V gave up 1 base and J gave up 6 bases, with 7 bases separating them. This CDR3 has 12 amino acids. Written as DNA, the CDR3 is TGTGCCAGCAGCTTGACATTCTCTGAAGCTTTCTTT. Protein product: CASSLTFSEAFF.

This chain connects TRBV6-5 to TRBJ1-4; D ambiguous. CDR1 is MNHEY, CDR2 SVGAGI, per germline. Trimming stripped 8 bases from V and 0 bases from J, with 7 bases between. The CDR3 extends over 13 amino acids. CDR3 in DNA: TGTGCCAGCGGGAAGGCAACTAATGAAAAACTGTTTTTT. It translates to CASGKATNEKLFF.

The chain recombines TRBV2 with TRBJ2-1, with a weak D call TRBD1 (6 bases). The CDR3 is 13 residues long. Germline V gene sequence: CDR1 SNHLY, CDR2 FYNNEI. V was clipped by 7 bases and J by 6 bases, with 13 bases between them. The CDR3 protein is CASMPRGGNEQFF. The CDR3 bases are TGTGCCAGCATGCCAAGAGGGGGCAATGAGCAGTTCTTC.

The chain uses TRBV7-9 and TRBJ2-1; D is tentatively TRBD1 or TRBD2 (5 bases each). The V gene lost 4 bases and the J gene lost 7 bases, with 17 bases spanning the gap. The CDR3 has 15 residues. The germline V gene encodes CDR1 SEHNR and CDR2 FQNEAQ (reference sequence). The CDR3: CASSSLGTSPNEQFF. The CDR3 DNA reads as TGTGCCAGCAGCTCTCTCGGGACGAGTCCAAATGAGCAGTTCTTC.

This clone is a singleton in its sample. CDR3 in amino acids: CASSLDGRGAMNTEAFF. CDR3 in DNA: TGCGCCAGCAGCTTGGACGGCAGGGGAGCTATGAACACTGAAGCTTTCTTT. V usage is TRBV5-1 and J usage is TRBJ1-1, with D possibly matching TRBD1 (6 bases). Trimming stripped 0 bases from V and 0 bases from J, with 15 bases between. The CDR3 totals 17 residues. CDR1 SGHRS and CDR2 YFSETQ come from the germline V gene.

This clone was found a few times. The rearrangement joins TRBV6-5 to TRBJ1-1; 8 nucleotides agree with TRBD1. Germline-derived CDR1 and CDR2 are MNHEY and SVGAGI. This CDR3 spans 15 amino acids. V was clipped by 8 bases and J by 7 bases; unmatched bases: 15. CDR3 sequence reads: CASVAGTGPPGEAFF. The CDR3 nucleotides read TGTGCCAGCGTTGCCGGGACAGGCCCACCAGGTGAAGCTTTCTTT.